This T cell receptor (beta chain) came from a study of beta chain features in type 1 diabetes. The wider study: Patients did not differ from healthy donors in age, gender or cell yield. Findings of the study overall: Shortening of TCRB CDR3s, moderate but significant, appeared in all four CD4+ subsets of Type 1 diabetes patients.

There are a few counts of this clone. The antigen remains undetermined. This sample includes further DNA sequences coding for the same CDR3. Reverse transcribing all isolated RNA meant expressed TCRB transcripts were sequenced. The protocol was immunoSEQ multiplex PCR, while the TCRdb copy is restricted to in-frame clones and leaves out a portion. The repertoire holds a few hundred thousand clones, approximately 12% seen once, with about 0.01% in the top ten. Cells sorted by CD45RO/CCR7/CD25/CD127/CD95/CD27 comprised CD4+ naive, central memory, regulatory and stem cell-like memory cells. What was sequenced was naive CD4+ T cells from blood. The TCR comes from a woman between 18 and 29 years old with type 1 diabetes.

The CDR3 DNA is TGTGCCAGCTCACCAGCAGGGTCCTCCTACGAGCAGTACTTC. Translating gives CASSPAGSSYEQYF. The rearrangement joins TRBV18 to TRBJ2-7; maybe TRBD1 (5 bases). Trimming shortened V by 2 bases and J by 0 bases, and 8 bases separated the two germline ends. This CDR3 comprises 14 residues. The germline gives CDR1 KGHSH, CDR2 LQKENI.